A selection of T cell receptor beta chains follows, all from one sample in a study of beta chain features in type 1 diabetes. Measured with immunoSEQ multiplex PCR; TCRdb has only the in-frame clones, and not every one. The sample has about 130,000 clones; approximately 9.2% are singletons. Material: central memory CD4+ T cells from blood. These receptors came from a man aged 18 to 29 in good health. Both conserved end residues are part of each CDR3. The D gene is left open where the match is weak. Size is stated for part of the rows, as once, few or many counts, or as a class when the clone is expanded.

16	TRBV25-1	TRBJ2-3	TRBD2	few	TGTGCCAGCAGTGGACGGGCGGGAGGGGGCACAGATACGCAGTATTTT	CASSGRAGGGTDTQYF
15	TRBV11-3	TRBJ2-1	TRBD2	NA	TGTGCCAGCAGCTACGGGACTAGTGAAGGGGATGAGCAGTTCTTC	CASSYGTSEGDEQFF
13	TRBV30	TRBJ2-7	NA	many	TGTGCCTGGAGTTTGGGGACAACCTACGAGCAGTACTTC	CAWSLGTTYEQYF
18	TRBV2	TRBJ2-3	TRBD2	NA	TGTGCCAGCAGTCGGACTAGCGGGGGGCCAATTGGGACAGATACGCAGTATTTT	CASSRTSGGPIGTDTQYF
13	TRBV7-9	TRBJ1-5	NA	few	TGTGCCAGCAGCTTAGTCGGGTCACGCGATTTTCATTTT	CASSLVGSRDFHF
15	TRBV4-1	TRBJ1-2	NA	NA	TGCGCCAGCAGCCAAGGGGAGGCGGGGACCTATGGCTACACCTTC	CASSQGEAGTYGYTF
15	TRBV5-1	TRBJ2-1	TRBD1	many	TGCGCCAGCAGCTTGGCACAGGGGGCCATCAATGAGCAGTTCTTC	CASSLAQGAINEQFF
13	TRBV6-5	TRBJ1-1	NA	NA	TGTGCCAGCAGTTCTCCTACAGGGCCTGAAGCTTTCTTT	CASSSPTGPEAFF
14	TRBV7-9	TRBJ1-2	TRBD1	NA	TGTGCCAGCCGTCTCGAGGGGGCCTTTTTGAGCTACACCTTC	CASRLEGAFLSYTF
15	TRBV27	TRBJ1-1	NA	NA	TGTGCCAGCAGAAACGGACAGATTATGAACACTGAAGCTTTCTTT	CASRNGQIMNTEAFF
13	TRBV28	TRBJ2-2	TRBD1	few	TGTGCCAGCAGATTGACAGGGACCGGGGAGCTGTTTTTT	CASRLTGTGELFF
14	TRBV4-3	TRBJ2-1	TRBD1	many	TGCGCCAGCAGCCAAGATACGAACAGGGGGCTGACAATCTTC	CASSQDTNRGLTIF
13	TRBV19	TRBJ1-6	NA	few	TGTGCCAGTAGTCCCAGCGGGGGTTCACCCCTCCACTTT	CASSPSGGSPLHF
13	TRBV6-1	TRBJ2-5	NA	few	TGTGCCAGCCGACGGGCAGGGCAAGAGACCCAGTACTTC	CASRRAGQETQYF
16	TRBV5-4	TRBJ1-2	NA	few	TGTGCCAGCAGCTTGGCGGGAGGGGAACGACTATATGGCTACACCTTC	CASSLAGGERLYGYTF
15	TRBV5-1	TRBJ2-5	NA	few	TGCGCCAGCAGCTTGCTTGTGGAGGTCCAAGAGACCCAGTACTTC	CASSLLVEVQETQYF
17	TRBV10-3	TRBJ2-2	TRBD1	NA	TGTGCCATCAGTGACCAGGCCCGCAGGGGGTTCACCGGGGAGCTGTTTTTT	CAISDQARRGFTGELFF
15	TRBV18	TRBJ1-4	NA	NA	TGTGCCAGCTCACGGACCGAGACAGCGTACGAAAAACTGTTTTTT	CASSRTETAYEKLFF
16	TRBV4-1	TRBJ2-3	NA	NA	TGCGCCAGCAGCCAAGCTTCGGGCGGGACCACAGATACGCAGTATTTT	CASSQASGGTTDTQYF
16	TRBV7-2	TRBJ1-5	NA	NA	TGTGCCAGCAGCCCCCATGGGGCAGCCAACAATCAGCCCCAGCATTTT	CASSPHGAANNQPQHF
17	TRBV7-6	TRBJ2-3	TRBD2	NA	TGTGCCAGCAGCGCCCGGACTAGCGGGGGGGCCGCAGATACGCAGTATTTT	CASSARTSGGAADTQYF
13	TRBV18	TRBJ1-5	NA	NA	TGTGCCAGCTCACCGACAGCAAATCAGCCCCAGCATTTT	CASSPTANQPQHF
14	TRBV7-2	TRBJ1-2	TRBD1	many	TGTGCCAGCAGCCCGGGACAGGGAGACTATGGCTACACCTTC	CASSPGQGDYGYTF
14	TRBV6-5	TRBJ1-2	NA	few	TGTGCCAGCAGGAGTACGGTCGGGTTCTTTGGCTACACCTTC	CASRSTVGFFGYTF
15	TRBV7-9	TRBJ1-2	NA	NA	TGTGCCAGCAGCCTAGGACGGCGGTTTAACTATGGCTACACCTTC	CASSLGRRFNYGYTF
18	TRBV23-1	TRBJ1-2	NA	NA	TGCGCCAGCAGACACCTTATCAGGATTGGGGGCGCAACGTATGGCTACACCTTC	CASRHLIRIGGATYGYTF
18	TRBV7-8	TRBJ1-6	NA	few	TGTGCCAGCAGCTTATCGCTAACAGGATCCTCCTATAATTCACCCCTCCACTTT	CASSLSLTGSSYNSPLHF
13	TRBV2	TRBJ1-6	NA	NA	TGTGCCAGCAGGGGGGGGGTTAATTCACCCCTCCACTTT	CASRGGVNSPLHF
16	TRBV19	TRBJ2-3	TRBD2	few	TGTGCCAGTCGCCCTAGCGGGGGACCTAGCACAGATACGCAGTATTTT	CASRPSGGPSTDTQYF
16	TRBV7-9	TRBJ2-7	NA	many	TGTGCCAGCAGCTTAGAAGGAGGTAGGAACTCCTACGAGCAGTACTTC	CASSLEGGRNSYEQYF
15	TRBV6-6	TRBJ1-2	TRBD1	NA	TGTGCCAGCACCCCGGACAGGGGTACTAACTATGGCTACACCTTC	CASTPDRGTNYGYTF
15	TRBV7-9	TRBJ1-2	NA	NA	TGTGCCAGCAGCTTAGGCGGTTCCAGGGGATCTGGCTACACCTTC	CASSLGGSRGSGYTF
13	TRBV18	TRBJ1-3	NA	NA	TGTGCCAGCTCACCACCGGCAGGAAACACCATATATTTT	CASSPPAGNTIYF
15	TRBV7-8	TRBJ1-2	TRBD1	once	TGTGCCAGCAGCTCCACGGTCGGGGACAGCTATGGCTACACCTTC	CASSSTVGDSYGYTF
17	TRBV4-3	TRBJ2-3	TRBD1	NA	TGCGCCAGCAGCCAACGTACAGGGGGCGAAAGGGCAGATACGCAGTATTTT	CASSQRTGGERADTQYF
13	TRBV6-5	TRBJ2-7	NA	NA	TGTGCCAGCACGACAGGAGTAGGGTACGAGCAGTACTTC	CASTTGVGYEQYF
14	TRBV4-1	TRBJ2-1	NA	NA	TGCGCCAGCAGCCCCGGGACATTCGGAAAGGAGCAGTTCTTC	CASSPGTFGKEQFF
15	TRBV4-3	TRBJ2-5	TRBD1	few	TGCGCCAGCAGCCTAGCCGAGGGGGCTGAGAGGGGCCAGTACTTC	CASSLAEGAERGQYF
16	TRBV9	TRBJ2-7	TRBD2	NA	TGTGCCAGCAGCCCACAATCTAGCGGGGGGGCCTCCGAGCAGTACTTC	CASSPQSSGGASEQYF
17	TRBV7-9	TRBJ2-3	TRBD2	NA	TGTGCCAGCAGCTTAGAGTCCCTAGCGGGGTACACAGATACGCAGTATTTT	CASSLESLAGYTDTQYF
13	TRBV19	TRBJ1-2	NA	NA	TGTGCTAGTAGTATTGTCAGGGGAAATGGCTACACCTTC	CASSIVRGNGYTF
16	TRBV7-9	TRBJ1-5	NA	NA	TGTGCCAGCAGCTTAGGAGGGGGGGGAAGCAATCAGCCCCAGCATTTT	CASSLGGGGSNQPQHF
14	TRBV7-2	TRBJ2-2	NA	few	TGTGCCAGCAGCTTTGGCTGGAACACCGGGGAGCTGTTTTTT	CASSFGWNTGELFF
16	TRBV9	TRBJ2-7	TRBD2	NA	TGTGCCAGCAGCTCCCGGATCCGGGGGGGCATCAACGAGCAGTACTTC	CASSSRIRGGINEQYF
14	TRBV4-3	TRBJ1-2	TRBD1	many	TGCGCCAGCAGCCAAGTGGGACAGCACTATGGCTACACCTTC	CASSQVGQHYGYTF
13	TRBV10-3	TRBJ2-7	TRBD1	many	TGTGCCACCGCAGCGGACAGGATCTACGAGCAGTACTTC	CATAADRIYEQYF
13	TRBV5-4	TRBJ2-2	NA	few	TGTGCCAGCAGGCAACAGAACACCGGGGAGCTGTTTTTT	CASRQQNTGELFF
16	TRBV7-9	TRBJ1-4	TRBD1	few	TGTGCCAGCAGCCCGGGACAGGGGGCCGCTAATGAAAAACTGTTTTTT	CASSPGQGAANEKLFF
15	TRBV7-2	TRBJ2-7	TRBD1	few	TGTGCCAGCAGCACCACCGGGACAGCCCCCTACGAGCAGTACTTC	CASSTTGTAPYEQYF
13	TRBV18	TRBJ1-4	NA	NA	TGTGCCAGCTCACCGGACAGTAATGAAAAACTGTTTTTT	CASSPDSNEKLFF
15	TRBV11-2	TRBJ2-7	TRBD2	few	TGTGCCAGCAGCTTAGTGAGCGGGGTCTCCTACGAGCAGTACTTC	CASSLVSGVSYEQYF